A single sample gave rise to the 12 T cell receptor beta chains below, sequenced in a study of blood T cell repertoires in COVID-19. Method: immunoSEQ multiplex PCR; TCRdb's copy keeps in-frame clones and lacks some. The repertoire holds 150,000 to 200,000 clones, with over 75% as singletons. Sequencing used PBMCs or T cells enriched from blood (not recorded which). The receptor set was obtained from a woman in her late teens or twenties who had recovered from COVID-19.

V is TRBV19 and J is TRBJ2-2; D is perhaps TRBD1 (6 bases). The germline CDR1 and CDR2 sequences are LNHDA and SQIVND (reference sequence). V was clipped by 11 bases and J by 0 bases, with 13 bases between them. The CDR3 extends over 14 amino acids. Here the CDR3 reads CAANKGANTGELFF. The CDR3 bases are TGTGCCGCGAACAAGGGGGCGAACACCGGGGAGCTGTTTTTT.

Here the CDR3 DNA reads TGTGCCAGCAGCCCCCCCGGGGATACCTACGAGCAGTACTTC. Translated, it gives CASSPPGDTYEQYF. This chain connects TRBV3-1 (or the pseudogene TRBV3-2) to TRBJ2-7; TRBD2 might be the D (5 bases). The CDR3 length is 14 residues. CDR1 and CDR2 from the germline V gene are LGHDT and YNNKEL (reference sequence). Deletions cut 4 bases from V and 2 bases from J, with 12 bases between.

The rearrangement links TRBV19 to TRBJ1-1, with TRBD1 matching over 10 bases. J gave up 5 bases and V 3 bases, and 6 bases lay outside the gene matches. The germline CDR1 and CDR2 sequences are LNHDA and SQIVND (reference sequence). This CDR3 has 15 residues. In DNA, the CDR3 is TGTGCCAGTAGTATCCAAGGGACAGGGGCAACTGAAGCTTTCTTT. The encoded protein is CASSIQGTGATEAFF.

The rearrangement links TRBV28 to TRBJ2-3, with 15 nucleotides matching TRBD2. Germline CDR1 MDHEN, CDR2 SYDVKM. The CDR3 is made up of 15 amino acids. With 4 bases clipped from V and 5 bases from J, the junction kept 1 base outside the gene matches. The CDR3 region is CASSSGLAGGDTQYF. The CDR3 DNA reads TGTGCCAGCAGTTCGGGACTAGCGGGAGGAGATACGCAGTATTTT.

The J gene is TRBJ2-3, the V gene TRBV19; D is uncertain. The CDR3 is 15 amino acids. V dropped 4 bases and J dropped 3 bases, with 14 bases sitting between them. CDR1 and CDR2 (germline): LNHDA, SQIVND (reference sequence). CDR3 in amino acids: CASSKSVLSTDTQYF. CDR3 nucleotide sequence: TGTGCCAGTAGTAAATCAGTGTTATCTACAGATACGCAGTATTTT.

The chain employs TRBV7-9 and TRBJ1-6; perhaps TRBD1 as D (6 bases). Germline CDR1 SEHNR, CDR2 FQNEAQ (reference sequence). The V and J ends lost 3 bases and 4 bases respectively, with 10 bases between them. The CDR3 contains 15 residues. CDR3 region: CASSFGQSYNSPLHF. The CDR3 region has the DNA TGTGCCAGCAGCTTTGGACAGAGTTATAATTCACCCCTCCACTTT.

The chain joins TRBV28 to TRBJ1-4; D unclear. The germline V gene has CDR1 MDHEN and CDR2 SYDVKM. Trimming removed 6 bases at V and 8 bases at J, with 16 bases between. This CDR3 has 14 residues. Here the CDR3 DNA reads TGTGCCAGCAGCCACGCTGGTTCGGAGGAAAAACTGTTTTTT. Translation gives CASSHAGSEEKLFF.

The CDR3 reads CASSLGSGKNTGELFF. For the CDR3, the DNA is TGTGCCAGCAGCTTAGGTTCAGGGAAGAACACCGGGGAGCTGTTTTTT. V is TRBV7-9 and J is TRBJ2-2; possible D gene TRBD1, 5 bases. V was clipped by 1 base and J by 1 base, with 10 bases between them. This CDR3 has 16 residues. CDR1 and CDR2 (germline): SEHNR, FQNEAQ (reference sequence).

The chain is built from TRBV11-2 and TRBJ2-1; maybe TRBD2 (7 bases). Germline V gene sequence: CDR1 SGHAT, CDR2 FQNNGV. V dropped 5 bases and J dropped 8 bases, with 10 bases sitting between them. The CDR3 has 12 amino acids. This CDR3 is CASSGGADEQFF. CDR3 sequence (DNA): TGTGCCAGCAGCGGGGGGGCCGATGAGCAGTTCTTC.

This clone was seen just once. The CDR3 spells CASSYWSPIPGSKGDEQFF. In DNA, the CDR3 is TGTGCCAGCAGCTATTGGTCCCCAATACCGGGTTCCAAGGGGGATGAGCAGTTCTTC. The gene calls are TRBV13 and TRBJ2-1; a weak D match, TRBD1 (6 bases). The CDR3 is 19 amino acids. Germline lookup yields CDR1 PRHDT and CDR2 FYEKMQ (reference sequence). The V and J ends lost 4 bases and 8 bases respectively, with 30 bases between them.

This chain connects TRBV29-1 to TRBJ2-1; D call uncertain. Germline values: CDR1 SQVTM, CDR2 ANQGSEA. This CDR3 spans 11 amino acids. V was trimmed by 6 bases and J by 5 bases, leaving 8 bases between them. CDR3 region: CSVERNNEQFF. CDR3 nucleotide sequence: TGCAGCGTCGAGAGAAACAATGAGCAGTTCTTC.

This chain links TRBV5-1 with TRBJ2-5, with 8 bases aligning to TRBD1. There are 17 residues in the CDR3. With V trimmed by 2 bases and J by 2 bases, 11 bases remained unmatched. Germline CDR1 is SGHRS and CDR2 is YFSETQ. The CDR3 nucleotides are TGCGCCAGCAGCTTACCGTACGGACAGGGCCCACAAGAGACCCAGTACTTC. Protein product: CASSLPYGQGPQETQYF.